This T cell receptor (beta chain) was sequenced during a study of blood T cell repertoires in COVID-19. On the study more broadly: Acute and convalescent COVID-19 specimens originated in the United States, Italy and Spain. T cells, B-cell-depleted T cells, or PBMCs supplied cDNA or gDNA.

Authors' analysis steps: Reference gene primer amplification gave nucleated cell count estimates. Some clones are missing from TCRdb's copy, which holds only in-frame ones; the method was immunoSEQ multiplex PCR. V and J calls and clone size are copied from that table; D and trimming were computed from the DNA. The sample contains around 20,000 clones, 90% of which appear only once. CDR1 is SGHNT and CDR2 is YYREEE in the germline V gene (reference sequence). Trimming took 0 bases from V and 3 from J; bases not matched to a gene: 2. This CDR3 has 15 amino acids. Source material: peripheral blood. The sequence was obtained from a man aged 70 or older with acute or convalescent COVID-19. V is TRBV5-4 and J is TRBJ1-2; 10 nucleotides align to TRBD1. In nucleotides, the CDR3 is TGTGCCAGCAGCTTGGGGGGGACAGGGGACTATGGCTACACCTTC. It codes for CASSLGGTGDYGYTF.